The sequence of this TCR beta chain was determined in a study of Ad26.COV2.S vaccination and SARS-CoV-2 variants. Overall study context: Of the COV1001 trial arms, the Ad26.COV2.S arm included the donor. Whole-study findings and limits: Reported post-vaccination CD8+ and CD4+ T cell responses to spike showed substantial breadth.

TCRdb keeps only in-frame clones here, not all; method: immunoSEQ multiplex PCR. The data show over 450,000 clones, approximately 90% seen once. With regard to this clone: Its target is unknown.

This sample's treatment: approximately 18 received Ad26.COV2.S at low or high dose, single or two shots; 5 received placebo; per-sample allocation not given. Material that was analyzed had been drawn on day 63 after the first vaccine or placebo injection. Boston provided a donor who was an adult aged 18-55 years. The source is a person between 18 and 65 years old who received the Ad26.COV2.S COVID-19 vaccine or a placebo. Here the sequenced sample was peripheral blood, taken in a trial of Ad26.COV2.S vaccine versus placebo.

CDR3 bases: TGTGCCAGCAGCTTGTTGCATATCGGTGCCAGTGGTCCGGCTTTCTTT. Amino acids: CASSLLHIGASGPAFF. The chain carries TRBV5-4 and TRBJ1-1; D unclear. The ends were cut back, 1 base at V and 11 bases at J, with 24 bases in the middle. Germline lookup yields CDR1 SGHNT and CDR2 YYREEE (reference sequence). This CDR3 spans 16 amino acids.